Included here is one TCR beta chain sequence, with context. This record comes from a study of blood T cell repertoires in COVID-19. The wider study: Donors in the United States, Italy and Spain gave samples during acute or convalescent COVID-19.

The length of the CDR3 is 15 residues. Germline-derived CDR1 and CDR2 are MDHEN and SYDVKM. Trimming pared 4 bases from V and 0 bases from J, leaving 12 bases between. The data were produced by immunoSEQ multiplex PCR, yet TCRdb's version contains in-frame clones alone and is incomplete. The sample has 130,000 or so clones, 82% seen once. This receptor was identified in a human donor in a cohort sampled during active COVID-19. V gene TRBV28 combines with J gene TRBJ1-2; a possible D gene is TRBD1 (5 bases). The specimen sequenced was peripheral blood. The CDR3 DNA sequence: TGTGCCAGCAGTTCGACATTAGGGGCTAACTATGGCTACACCTTC. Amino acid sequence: CASSSTLGANYGYTF.